This TCR beta chain was captured in a study of blood T cell repertoires in COVID-19. Overall study: T cells, B-cell-depleted T cells, or PBMCs provided the cDNA or gDNA that served as material.

TCRdb keeps only in-frame clones here, not all; method: immunoSEQ multiplex PCR. This table holds hundreds of thousands of clones, around 86% found once. This CDR3 has 14 residues. CDR1 and CDR2 (germline): LGHNA, YNFKEQ. V gave up 1 base and J gave up 2 bases, with 8 bases separating them. The sequence was obtained from a man in his sixties who had recovered from COVID-19. Material: peripheral blood. The genes are TRBV4-2 and TRBJ1-2; D perhaps matches TRBD1 (5 bases). The CDR3 DNA reads as TGTGCCAGCAGCCAAGTCGGGGGGAACTATGGCTACACCTTC. Its translation: CASSQVGGNYGYTF.